The 4 T cell receptor beta chains in this list originate from one sample, sequenced in a study of cytomegalovirus exposure and HLA in healthy donors (TCRdb year 2017). The library was made by the immunoSEQ multiplex PCR assay. For the multiplex PCR, a mixture combining 60 forward primers for TCR Vbeta segments and 13 reverse primers for TCR Jbeta segments was used. Held by TCRdb, this immuneACCESS table contains in-frame sequences only and omits some clones. Under half of the omission traces to an unresolved V gene where checked; the cause of the rest is unknown. The sample table shows under 130,000 clones, and 60% to 85% are seen once. Roughly 5% of the sample goes to the ten largest clones. Sequencing was carried out using PBMCs. The source of these receptors is a male donor in good health and CMV-seronegative.

The chain has TRBV6-5 and TRBJ2-2, with D perhaps matching TRBD1 (5 bases). The CDR3 runs 15 residues. CDR1 and CDR2 from the germline V gene are MNHEY and SVGAGI. With 0 bases removed from V and 3 bases from J, the gap between germline ends came to 8 bases. CDR3 DNA: TGTGCCAGCAGTTACTCGACAGCCCACACCGGGGAGCTGTTTTTT. It translates to CASSYSTAHTGELFF.

The chain recombines TRBV7-2 with TRBJ1-3, with D unclear. The ends were cut back, 5 bases at V and 1 base at J, with 9 bases in the middle. The CDR3 extends over 14 amino acids. Germline V lookup: CDR1 SGHTA, CDR2 FQGNSA. The CDR3 nucleotides read TGTGCCAGCAGCCCGGTCTCGTCTGGAAACACCATATATTTT. Translating gives CASSPVSSGNTIYF.

This chain joins TRBV9 and TRBJ2-6; 8 bases align to TRBD1. The ends lost 1 base at V and 4 bases at J; junction bases unmatched: 7. The germline V gene has CDR1 SGDLS and CDR2 YYNGEE. There are 17 residues in the CDR3. The CDR3 DNA follows: TGTGCCAGCAGCGTAAGGGCAGGGGGCGCGGGGGCCAACGTCCTGACTTTC. Amino acids: CASSVRAGGAGANVLTF.

The chain combines TRBV30 with TRBJ1-5; 11 bases agree with TRBD1. Germline CDR1 is GTSNPN and CDR2 is SVGIG (reference sequence). The J segment lost 0 bases and the V segment lost 5 bases, leaving 9 bases of the junction unmatched. This CDR3 region has 17 residues. The CDR3 coding sequence is TGTGCCTGGTCAACGGACAGGGGGCCCGTTAGCAATCAGCCCCAGCATTTT. Protein: CAWSTDRGPVSNQPQHF.